One sample yielded the 11 T cell receptor beta chains listed below, sequenced in a study of blood T cell repertoires in COVID-19 (TCRdb year 2020). Library prep was done by the immunoSEQ multiplex PCR assay. Here the immuneACCESS table is served through TCRdb, limited to in-frame sequences with V and J called. Missing clones are a known gap in these copies; in checked studies unresolved V genes cover under half, and the rest lacks a known reason. In this sample the table shows 200,000 to 250,000 clones, approximately 84% of which occur a single time. About 4.1% of the sample comes from the top ten. The sequencing input was peripheral blood. These TCRs come from a man aged 50 or older with acute or convalescent COVID-19.

This clone has only one observation. The V and J genes are TRBV5-1 and TRBJ1-3, with D uncertain. The CDR3 totals 13 residues. The V gene lost 6 bases and the J gene lost 2 bases, with 9 bases spanning the gap. Germline values: CDR1 SGHRS, CDR2 YFSETQ. The CDR3 region has the DNA TGCGCCAGCATGGGAGGACCTGGAAACACCATATATTTT. Its translation is CASMGGPGNTIYF.

V is TRBV9 and J is TRBJ1-2, with TRBD1 matching over 9 bases. This CDR3 spans 15 amino acids. V dropped 5 bases and J dropped 4; count of bases not matched to a gene: 9. Germline V gene data show CDR1 as SGDLS and CDR2 as YYNGEE. The CDR3 DNA follows: TGTGCCAGCAGGGACTACAGGGGGCGCGGCTATGGCTACACCTTC. Its protein product is CASRDYRGRGYGYTF.

Note on this clone: Other nucleotide sequences from this sample produce the same CDR3. The V and J genes are TRBV3-1 (or the pseudogene TRBV3-2) and TRBJ2-5, with 13 positions matching TRBD2. This CDR3 is built from 16 residues. Germline V gene data show CDR1 as LGHDT and CDR2 as YNNKEL (reference sequence). The V gene end was trimmed by 6 bases and the J gene end by 2 bases; junction bases not matched to a gene: 6. DNA for the CDR3: TGTGCCAGCAGACGGACTAGCGGGGGACTTCAAGAGACCCAGTACTTC. The encoded protein is CASRRTSGGLQETQYF.

The chain employs TRBV7-9 and TRBJ2-3, with TRBD1 matching over 7 bases. This CDR3 has 16 amino acids. V lost 5 bases and J lost 3; bases outside the gene matches: 11. Germline lookup yields CDR1 SEHNR and CDR2 FQNEAQ (reference sequence). The CDR3 sequence is CASSPPGGQGTDTQYF. The CDR3 nucleotides are TGTGCCAGCAGCCCTCCAGGGGGTCAGGGGACAGATACGCAGTATTTT. The whole variable domain, filled in from reference TRBV7-9 and TRBJ2-3, reads DTGVSQNPRHKITKRGQNVTFRCDPISEHNRLYWYRQTLGQGPEFLTYFQNEAQLEKSRLLSDRFSAERPKGSFSTLEIQRTEQGDSAMYLCASSPPGGQGTDTQYFGPGTRLTVL.

The chain links TRBV3-1 (or the pseudogene TRBV3-2) to TRBJ1-2; 7 nucleotides match TRBD1. CDR1 LGHDT and CDR2 YNNKEL come from the germline V gene (reference sequence). The CDR3 runs to 15 residues. The trim removed 6 bases at V and 8 bases at J, leaving 15 bases unmatched. The CDR3 DNA sequence: TGTGCCAGCAGTCTTCTTTCCTCGACAGGGAGAGGCTACACCTTC. It encodes CASSLLSSTGRGYTF.

This chain joins TRBV7-8 and TRBJ2-5; 9 nucleotides agree with TRBD1. Trimming removed 4 bases from V and 5 bases from J; junction bases left unmatched: 5. The length of the CDR3 is 14 residues. The germline V gene encodes CDR1 SGHVS and CDR2 FQNEAQ. The CDR3: CASSSGQGSETQYF. CDR3 bases: TGTGCCAGCAGCTCGGGACAGGGATCGGAGACCCAGTACTTC.

This rearrangement joins TRBV7-9 to TRBJ2-5; TRBD2 matches 7 bases. This CDR3 comprises 14 residues. CDR1 and CDR2 from the germline V gene are SEHNR and FQNEAQ (reference sequence). The V and J ends lost 5 bases and 4 bases, in that order; junction bases with no gene match: 7. CDR3 nucleotide sequence: TGTGCCAGCAGCCCCCGGGCTAGCGGAGAGACCCAGTACTTC. The encoded protein is CASSPRASGETQYF.

The chain couples TRBV5-1 to TRBJ2-5; D perhaps matches TRBD2 (7 bases). The CDR3 consists of 15 residues. V gave up 4 bases and J gave up 3 bases, with 16 bases separating them. Germline V lookup: CDR1 SGHRS, CDR2 YFSETQ. CDR3 DNA sequence: TGCGCCAGCAGCGCTTGGGGGGGGCGAGAAGAGACCCAGTACTTC. Translating gives CASSAWGGREETQYF.

The chain couples TRBV6-6 to TRBJ2-5, with TRBD1 matching over 7 bases. Looked up from germline, CDR1 is MNHNY and CDR2 is SVGAGI (reference sequence). J was trimmed by 1 base and V by 0 bases; bases with no gene match: 2. This CDR3 has 15 residues. CDR3 in DNA: TGTGCCAGCAGTTACTCGGGGACAGTCCAAGAGACCCAGTACTTC. The encoded protein is CASSYSGTVQETQYF.

This clone occurred once. The chain is built from TRBV5-1 and TRBJ2-7, with 8 bases matching TRBD1. This CDR3 contains 14 residues. Germline values: CDR1 SGHRS, CDR2 YFSETQ. With 4 bases clipped from V and 1 base from J, the junction kept 4 bases outside the gene matches. The CDR3 DNA follows: TGCGCCAGCAGCACGACAGGGGTATCCTACGAGCAGTACTTC. Translated: CASSTTGVSYEQYF.

The chain recombines TRBV6-5 with TRBJ2-2; TRBD1 is a possible D gene (6 bases). The CDR3 spans 15 residues. Germline CDR1 reads MNHEY; CDR2 reads SVGAGI. Between the trimmed V and J ends, which lost 7 bases and 2 bases, there was a span of 14 bases. The CDR3 spells CASTLPQGNTGELFF. CDR3 coding DNA: TGTGCCAGCACCCTTCCACAGGGAAACACCGGGGAGCTGTTTTTT.